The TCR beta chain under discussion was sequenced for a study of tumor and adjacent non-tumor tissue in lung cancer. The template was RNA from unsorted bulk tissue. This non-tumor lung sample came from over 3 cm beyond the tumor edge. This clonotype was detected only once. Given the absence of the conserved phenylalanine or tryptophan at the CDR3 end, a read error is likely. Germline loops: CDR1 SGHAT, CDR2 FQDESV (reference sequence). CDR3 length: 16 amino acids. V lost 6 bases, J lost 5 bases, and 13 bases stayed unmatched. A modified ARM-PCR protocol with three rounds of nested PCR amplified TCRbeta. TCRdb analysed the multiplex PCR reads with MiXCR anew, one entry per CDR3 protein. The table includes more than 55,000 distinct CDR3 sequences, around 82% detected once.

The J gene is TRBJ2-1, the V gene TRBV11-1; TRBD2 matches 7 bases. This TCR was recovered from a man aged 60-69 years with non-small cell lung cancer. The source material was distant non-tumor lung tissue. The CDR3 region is CASSPGTPGGHNEQFL. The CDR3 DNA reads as TGTGCCAGCAGTCCAGGGACGCCGGGGGGACACAATGAGCAGTTCTTA.